The 22 T cell receptor beta chains presented below share a single source sample, sequenced in a study of CD8+ T cells in alopecia areata. RNA extraction and reverse transcription yielded cDNA as sequencing template. Profiled with immunoSEQ multiplex PCR; TCRdb holds only in-frame clones, not every one. This sample has roughly 210,000 clones; approximately 47% occur once, and the top ten carry about 2.4%. Stated treatment: oral pan-JAK inhibitor, 5-10 mg twice daily. The sample in question was CD4+ T cells sorted from blood, obtained at approximately week 36, from a patient treated with tofacitinib. The receptors stem from a human donor with alopecia areata.

This sequence joins TRBV7-2 and TRBJ1-5; 7 nucleotides line up with TRBD1. This CDR3 spans 14 amino acids. With 2 bases clipped from V and 7 bases from J, the junction kept 5 bases outside the gene matches. Germline values: CDR1 SGHTA, CDR2 FQGNSA. This chain's CDR3 is CASSLLQGLQPQHF. Here the CDR3 DNA reads TGTGCCAGCAGCTTATTACAGGGGTTACAGCCCCAGCATTTT. Using reference TRBV7-2 and TRBJ1-5 for the parts outside the CDR3, the full variable domain is GAGVSQSPSNKVTEKGKDVELRCDPISGHTALYWYRQSLGQGLEFLIYFQGNSAPDKSGLPSDRFSAERTGGSVSTLTIQRTQQEDSAVYLCASSLLQGLQPQHFGDGTRLSIL.

This sequence joins TRBV30 and TRBJ2-2, with 12 bases lining up with TRBD2. Germline trimming cut 3 bases from V and 5 bases from J; bases unmatched to any gene: 4. This CDR3 is built from 15 residues. The germline CDR1 and CDR2 sequences are GTSNPN and SVGIG (reference sequence). The CDR3 loop is CAWRKLAGGTGELFF. Here the CDR3 DNA reads TGTGCCTGGAGGAAACTAGCGGGAGGAACCGGGGAGCTGTTTTTT.

This chain joins TRBV5-1 and TRBJ2-7, with D perhaps TRBD1 or TRBD2 (5 bases each). The CDR3 runs 13 residues. Germline assignment: CDR1 SGHRS and CDR2 YFSETQ. V lost 3 bases to trimming and J lost 3 bases, with 10 bases between them. The CDR3 nucleotides read TGCGCCAGCAGCTCGGGACCGAACTACGAGCAGTACTTC. As protein: CASSSGPNYEQYF.

A word on this clone: Because the CDR3's place on the DNA is in doubt, the DNA is left out and the CDR3 is given as listed by TCRdb. The chain is built from TRBV6-5 and TRBJ2-2. Germline loops: CDR1 MNHEY, CDR2 SVGAGI. The CDR3 is 14 amino acids long, termini counted. CDR3 sequence: CASFPFGPGGELFF.

The chain links TRBV11-2 to TRBJ2-1, with D maybe TRBD2 (5 bases). CDR3 length: 15 residues. The germline V and J ends were trimmed by 3 bases and 2 bases, with 11 bases remaining between them. CDR1 SGHAT and CDR2 FQNNGV come from the germline V gene. The CDR3 DNA reads as TGTGCCAGCAGCTTGCGGGCCACCACCTACAATGAGCAGTTCTTC. Translated, it gives CASSLRATTYNEQFF.

Regarding this clone: This CDR3 is also generated by other DNA sequences in the sample. The V gene is TRBV7-2, the J gene TRBJ2-3; a possible D gene is TRBD2 (6 bases). Looked up from germline, CDR1 is SGHTA and CDR2 is FQGNSA. Trimming shortened V by 5 bases and J by 2 bases, and 11 bases separated the two germline ends. The CDR3 is 14 residues long. CDR3 loop: CASSPGLSTDTQYF. CDR3 coding DNA: TGTGCCAGCAGCCCGGGACTTTCCACAGATACGCAGTATTTT. The full variable domain, completed using reference TRBV7-2 and TRBJ2-3, is GAGVSQSPSNKVTEKGKDVELRCDPISGHTALYWYRQSLGQGLEFLIYFQGNSAPDKSGLPSDRFSAERTGGSVSTLTIQRTQQEDSAVYLCASSPGLSTDTQYFGPGTRLTVL.

The chain recombines TRBV11-2 with TRBJ2-5, with 10 bases identical to TRBD1. Per germline, CDR1 SGHAT and CDR2 FQNNGV. The V gene end was trimmed by 6 bases and the J gene end by 1 base; junction bases not matched to a gene: 5. The CDR3 totals 15 residues. The CDR3 reads CASRTGTGAQETQYF. The CDR3, as DNA: TGTGCCAGCAGAACCGGGACAGGGGCCCAAGAGACCCAGTACTTC. The variable domain in full, with the rest retrieved from reference TRBV11-2 and TRBJ2-5, is EAGVAQSPRYKIIEKRQSVAFWCNPISGHATLYWYQQILGQGPKLLIQFQNNGVVDDSQLPKDRFSAERLKGVDSTLKIQPAKLEDSAVYLCASRTGTGAQETQYFGPGTRLLVL.

The table lists this clone with a few counts. This chain uses TRBV19 with TRBJ2-4; 13 bases fit TRBD2. In germline, CDR1 is LNHDA, CDR2 SQIVND (reference sequence). V was clipped by 5 bases and J by 2 bases; unmatched bases: 6. The CDR3 consists of 17 residues. This chain's CDR3 is CASSPRTSGRTKNIQYF. In nucleotides, the CDR3 is TGTGCCAGTAGTCCGAGGACTAGCGGGAGAACCAAAAACATTCAGTACTTC.

This clone has just one count. This chain connects TRBV5-1 to TRBJ2-2; 8 bases agree with TRBD1. The CDR3 extends over 16 amino acids. Germline CDR1 reads SGHRS; CDR2 reads YFSETQ. J was trimmed by 3 bases and V by 7 bases; bases with no gene match: 11. In nucleotides, the CDR3 is TGCGCCAGCTTCCCCCCTGGGACAGGAGACACCGGGGAGCTGTTTTTT. This gives the protein CASFPPGTGDTGELFF.

This clone was observed a few times. A single base is all that separates this from a far larger clone, so a read error is likely. This chain joins TRBV7-9 and TRBJ2-7, with 8 bases identical to TRBD1. The CDR3 sequence is 14 residues long. CDR1 and CDR2 (germline): SEHNR, FQNEAQ (reference sequence). Germline trimming cut 2 bases from V and 6 bases from J; bases unmatched to any gene: 6. The DNA for the CDR3 is TGTGCCAGCAGCTTATATACAGGGGGGCTCGAGCAGTACTTC. Its translation is CASSLYTGGLEQYF.

This chain links TRBV4-3 with TRBJ2-7; D is uncertain. The length of the CDR3 is 14 residues. Trimming stripped 0 bases from V and 5 bases from J, with 11 bases between. The V gene's germline CDR1 is LGHNA and CDR2 YSLEER. As DNA, the CDR3 is TGCGCCAGCAGCCAAGATATATCAGCTCACGAGCAGTACTTC. Translated, it gives CASSQDISAHEQYF.

This clone was seen more than once but under ten times. The chain carries TRBV29-1 and TRBJ1-3; no clear D gene. Trimming stripped 4 bases from V and 3 bases from J, with 10 bases between. Germline V gives CDR1 SQVTM, CDR2 ANQGSEA. The CDR3 is 13 amino acids. In nucleotides, the CDR3 is TGCAGCGTTGGGGATAATCTTGGAAACACCATATATTTT. Protein sequence: CSVGDNLGNTIYF.

About this clone itself: The sample holds other DNA sequences that translate to the same CDR3. This chain joins TRBV14 and TRBJ2-5, with D unresolved. Germline-derived CDR1 and CDR2 are SGHDN and FVKESK. This CDR3 has 12 amino acids. Trimming took off 0 bases at V and 4 bases at J, with 3 bases between the two ends. The CDR3 region has the DNA TGTGCCAGCAGCCAAGACGTAGAGACCCAGTACTTC. Protein product: CASSQDVETQYF. The complete variable domain, with remaining parts taken from reference TRBV14 and TRBJ2-5, reads EAGVTQFPSHSVIEKGQTVTLRCDPISGHDNLYWYRRVMGKEIKFLLHFVKESKQDESGMPNNRFLAERTGGTYSTLKVQPAELEDSGVYFCASSQDVETQYFGPGTRLLVL.

This clone has a handful of counts. The rearrangement links TRBV14 to TRBJ2-3, with unresolved D. The CDR3 extends over 15 amino acids. Germline CDR1 is SGHDN and CDR2 is FVKESK. V gave up 2 bases and J gave up 2 bases, with 11 bases separating them. CDR3 in amino acids: CASSQQTTVTDTQYF. The CDR3 DNA follows: TGTGCCAGCAGCCAACAAACCACAGTCACAGATACGCAGTATTTT.

The chain employs TRBV2 and TRBJ2-1; the D gene is possibly TRBD2 (6 bases). This CDR3 comprises 15 residues. V shed 6 bases and J shed 7 bases, with 19 bases lying between them. The germline V gene has CDR1 SNHLY and CDR2 FYNNEI. CDR3 protein: CASSGPARDVNEQFF. The CDR3 DNA reads as TGTGCCAGCAGCGGGCCGGCGCGGGATGTAAATGAGCAGTTCTTC.

The table lists this clone with a few counts. J is TRBJ1-1 and V is TRBV30, with 7 bases aligning to TRBD1. This CDR3 is 12 amino acids long. The germline V gene encodes CDR1 GTSNPN and CDR2 SVGIG (reference sequence). The junction had 8 bases not matched to a gene; V was cut back by 3 bases and J by 10 bases. This CDR3 is CAWRDRNFGAFF. The CDR3 DNA reads TGTGCCTGGAGGGACAGGAACTTTGGAGCTTTCTTT.

The J gene is TRBJ2-3, the V gene TRBV7-9, with 7 bases that match TRBD1. Unmatched junction bases numbered 6, after V lost 4 bases and J lost 5 bases. The germline V gene has CDR1 SEHNR and CDR2 FQNEAQ (reference sequence). The CDR3 runs to 14 residues. As DNA, the CDR3 is TGTGCCAGCAGCTCGACAGGGAAGAGAGATACGCAGTATTTT. Amino acids: CASSSTGKRDTQYF.

This sequence joins TRBV7-6 and TRBJ2-2; D unclear. Trimming took 6 bases from V and 2 from J, leaving 10 bases between them. The CDR3 is 14 residues long. Germline V gene data show CDR1 as SGHVS and CDR2 as FNYEAQ. This CDR3 is CASRPQINTGELFF. In DNA form, the CDR3 reads TGTGCCAGCAGACCCCAGATTAACACCGGGGAGCTGTTTTTT.

This chain uses TRBV18 with TRBJ2-7, with a possible D match to TRBD2 (5 bases). The CDR3 sequence is 16 residues long. V was clipped by 0 bases and J by 1 base, with 13 bases between them. Germline lookup yields CDR1 KGHSH and CDR2 LQKENI. Here the CDR3 reads CASSPPLRVGSYEQYF. CDR3 DNA: TGTGCCAGCTCACCACCTTTGAGGGTGGGGTCCTACGAGCAGTACTTC. The full variable domain, rest sourced from reference TRBV18 and TRBJ2-7, is NAGVMQNPRHLVRRRGQEARLRCSPMKGHSHVYWYRQLPEEGLKFMVYLQKENIIDESGMPKERFSAEFPKEGPSILRIQQVVRGDSAAYFCASSPPLRVGSYEQYFGPGTRLTVT.

The gene calls are TRBV6-5 and TRBJ2-7; D is ambiguous. The germline V gene encodes CDR1 MNHEY and CDR2 SVGAGI. The CDR3 consists of 13 residues. V dropped 1 base and J dropped 5 bases, with 9 bases sitting between them. The chain's CDR3 is CASSYLSGDEQYF. DNA of the CDR3: TGTGCCAGCAGTTACTTGTCAGGCGACGAGCAGTACTTC.

There are a few counts of this clone. The rearrangement uses TRBV4-3 and TRBJ1-2; tentatively, D is TRBD1 (6 bases). The germline gives CDR1 LGHNA, CDR2 YSLEER. V was shortened by 2 bases and J by 8 bases, with 18 bases between the two germline ends. The CDR3 loop spans 15 amino acids. The CDR3 DNA reads TGCGCCAGCAGCCAAAGGGACACCCAGAGCAGGGGCTACACCTTC. As protein: CASSQRDTQSRGYTF.

J is TRBJ1-1 and V is TRBV29-1, with D possibly TRBD1 on 5 matching bases. The CDR3 contains 14 residues. CDR1 is SQVTM, CDR2 ANQGSEA, per germline. V was cut by 7 bases and J by 3 bases, with 18 bases left in between. The CDR3 DNA is TGCAGCGCGGGGGTTGCGTCAAGGGACACTGAAGCTTTCTTT. Translated, it gives CSAGVASRDTEAFF.